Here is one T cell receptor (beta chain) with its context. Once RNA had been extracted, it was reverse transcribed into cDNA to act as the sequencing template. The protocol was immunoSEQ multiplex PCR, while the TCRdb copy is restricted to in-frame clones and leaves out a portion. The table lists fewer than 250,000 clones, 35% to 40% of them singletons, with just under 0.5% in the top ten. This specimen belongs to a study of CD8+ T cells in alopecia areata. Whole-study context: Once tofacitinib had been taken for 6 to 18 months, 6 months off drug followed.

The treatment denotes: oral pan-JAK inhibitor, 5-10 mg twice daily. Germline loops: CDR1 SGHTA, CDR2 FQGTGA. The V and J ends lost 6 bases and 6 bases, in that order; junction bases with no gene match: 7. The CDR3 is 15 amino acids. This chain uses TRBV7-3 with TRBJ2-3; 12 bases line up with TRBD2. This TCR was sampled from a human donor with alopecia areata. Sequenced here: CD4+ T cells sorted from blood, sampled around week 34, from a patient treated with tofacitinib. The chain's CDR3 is CASRKTSGRGDTQYF. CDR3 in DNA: TGTGCCAGCAGGAAGACTAGCGGGAGAGGTGATACGCAGTATTTT. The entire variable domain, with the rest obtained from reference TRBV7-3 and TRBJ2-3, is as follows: GAGVSQTPSNKVTEKGKYVELRCDPISGHTALYWYRQSLGQGPEFLIYFQGTGAADDSGLPNDRFFAVRPEGSVSTLKIQRTERGDSAVYLCASRKTSGRGDTQYFGPGTRLTVL.